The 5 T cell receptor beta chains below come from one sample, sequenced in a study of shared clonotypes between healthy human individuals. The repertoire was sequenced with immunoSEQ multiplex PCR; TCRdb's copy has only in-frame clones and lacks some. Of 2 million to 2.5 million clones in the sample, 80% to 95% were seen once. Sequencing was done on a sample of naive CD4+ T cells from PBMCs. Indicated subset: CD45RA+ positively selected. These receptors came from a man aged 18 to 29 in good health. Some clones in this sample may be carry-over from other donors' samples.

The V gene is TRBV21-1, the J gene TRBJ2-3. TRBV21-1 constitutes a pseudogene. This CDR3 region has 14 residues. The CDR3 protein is CASISGKPTDTQYF. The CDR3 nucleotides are TGTGCCAGCATTTCTGGGAAACCTACAGATACGCAGTATTTT.

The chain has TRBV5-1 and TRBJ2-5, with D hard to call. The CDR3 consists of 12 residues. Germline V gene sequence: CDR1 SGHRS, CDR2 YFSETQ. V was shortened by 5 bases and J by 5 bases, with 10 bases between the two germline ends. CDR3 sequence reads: CASRSPTETQYF. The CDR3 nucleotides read TGCGCCAGCAGGTCTCCTACGGAGACCCAGTACTTC. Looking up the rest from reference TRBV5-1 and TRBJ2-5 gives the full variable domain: KAGVTQTPRYLIKTRGQQVTLSCSPISGHRSVSWYQQTPGQGLQFLFEYFSETQRNKGNFPGRFSGRQFSNSRSEMNVSTLELGDSALYLCASRSPTETQYFGPGTRLLVL.

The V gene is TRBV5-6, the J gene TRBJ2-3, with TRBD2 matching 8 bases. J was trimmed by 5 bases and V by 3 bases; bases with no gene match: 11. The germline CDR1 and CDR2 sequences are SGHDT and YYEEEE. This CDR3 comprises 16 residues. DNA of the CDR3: TGTGCCAGCAGCTCTTCAGCGGGAGCCTTGTTAGATACGCAGTATTTT. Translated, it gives CASSSSAGALLDTQYF. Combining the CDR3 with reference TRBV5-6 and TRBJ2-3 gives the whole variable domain DAGVTQSPTHLIKTRGQQVTLRCSPKSGHDTVSWYQQALGQGPQFIFQYYEEEERQRGNFPDRFSGHQFPNYSSELNVNALLLGDSALYLCASSSSAGALLDTQYFGPGTRLTVL.

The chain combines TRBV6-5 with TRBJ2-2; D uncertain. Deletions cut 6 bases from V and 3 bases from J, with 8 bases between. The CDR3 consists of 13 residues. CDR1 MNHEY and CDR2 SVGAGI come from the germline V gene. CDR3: CASRLGHTGELFF. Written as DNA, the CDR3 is TGTGCCAGCAGACTCGGACACACCGGGGAGCTGTTTTTT.

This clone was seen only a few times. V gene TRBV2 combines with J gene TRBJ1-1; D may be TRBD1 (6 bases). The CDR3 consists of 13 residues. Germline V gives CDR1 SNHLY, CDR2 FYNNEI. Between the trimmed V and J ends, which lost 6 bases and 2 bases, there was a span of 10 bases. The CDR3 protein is CASSGGPNTEAFF. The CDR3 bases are TGTGCCAGCAGCGGGGGGCCCAACACTGAAGCTTTCTTT.